The source of this TCR beta chain is a study of cytomegalovirus exposure and HLA in healthy donors. Regarding the study as a whole: Earlier results showed most TCR beta V segments being productive about 87% or about 30% of the time. The classifier reportedly diagnosed cytomegalovirus status with high sensitivity and specificity.

Trimming took off 2 bases at V and 4 bases at J, with 6 bases between the two ends. Germline values: CDR1 SNHLY, CDR2 FYNNEI. This CDR3 contains 13 residues. The PCR used 60 Vbeta and 13 Jbeta primers. Original analysis: As a later analysis found, there were 80 million or so unique TCR beta chains, of which around 9.9 million were shared. Using immunoSEQ multiplex PCR, the repertoire was profiled, and TCRdb retains in-frame clones only, with some absent. Clone size and V and J calls were adopted from that table, with D and trimming inferred from the DNA. The sample holds about 150,000 clones, over 60% seen once. This clone showed up just once. Its antigen is not known.

V gene TRBV2 combines with J gene TRBJ1-5; D unclear. The receptor was isolated from a woman in her late teens or twenties in good health and CMV-seronegative. Material for sequencing was PBMCs. The CDR3 coding sequence is TGTGCCAGCAGTGAACGCAGGAATCAGCCCCAGCATTTT. Translated, it gives CASSERRNQPQHF.